This paragraph reports one T cell receptor (beta chain). No antigen is known for it. The sample comes from a study of cytomegalovirus exposure and HLA in healthy donors. Study observations and caveats: Some V segments, TRBV6-2 and TRBV6-3 among them, were indistinguishable and were therefore excluded. The likely origin of a cluster of highly shared sequence variants was a sequencing artifact. It was reported in a later analysis that an Asian-associated ancestry cluster showed fewer N-insertions than the 666-donor mean.

Use of 60 Vbeta and 13 Jbeta primers characterized the PCR. Profiling relied on immunoSEQ multiplex PCR, and the TCRdb table lists in-frame clones only, not all of them. The sample contains some 190,000 clones, roughly 83% of which appear only once. CDR1 and CDR2 from the germline V gene are KGHSH and LQKENI. The CDR3 is made up of 15 amino acids. The V segment lost 2 bases and the J segment 2 bases; nucleotides outside the gene matches: 6. Sequencing was carried out using PBMCs. The sequence derives from a woman aged 45 to 65 in good health and CMV-seronegative. This rearrangement joins TRBV18 to TRBJ2-7; TRBD1 agrees at 7 bases. CDR3: CASSPKGQGAYEQYF. CDR3 coding DNA: TGTGCCAGCTCACCAAAGGGGCAGGGGGCCTACGAGCAGTACTTC.